Below, one TCR beta chain is given with its context. TCRdb's copy holds only in-frame clones and misses some; the assay was immunoSEQ multiplex PCR. The table includes almost 90,000 clones, about 95% detected once. The entry originates in a study of technical replicates of blood from four donors. The CDR3 contains 15 residues. V lost 1 base, J lost 2 bases, and 6 bases lay in between. From germline, CDR1 is MDHEN and CDR2 SYDVKM. The specimen was T cells isolated from PBMCs. The sequence derives from a human donor in good health. V gene TRBV28 combines with J gene TRBJ2-6; maybe TRBD1 (5 bases). This CDR3 reads CASSLSGTGANVLTF. The CDR3 DNA reads as TGTGCCAGCAGTTTATCAGGGACTGGGGCCAACGTCCTGACTTTC.